This T cell receptor beta chain was captured in a study of T cells in Graves' hyperthyroidism and ophthalmopathy. In the study overall: Before treatment of any kind, peripheral blood was taken at initial diagnosis. Study conclusions and caveats: Progression to ophthalmopathy was predicted a median of roughly 6.5 months early. Most clonotypes expanded in the thyroid (above 0.001) were also present in blood.

About this clonotype itself: What it recognizes is unknown. A junction end diverges from the germline sequence, so it may reflect a read error.

In germline, CDR1 is MNHEY, CDR2 SMNVEV (reference sequence). The CDR3 sequence is 13 residues long. The source material, RNA transcripts, was used to amplify TCR beta CDR3 regions. The TCR CDR3 was amplified in a first-round RT-PCR using the HTBI primer set. One entry per CDR3 protein results from TCRdb running MiXCR on the multiplex PCR reads. Altogether about 400,000 distinct CDR3 sequences are present, 12% to 15% being singletons, with the ten largest covering roughly 20%. Exclusions: uncontrolled infection, other autoimmune disease, pregnancy, lactation. The sequenced sample consisted of blood. The source of this sequence is a woman in her sixties or seventies with Graves' ophthalmopathy. This sequence joins TRBV27 and TRBJ2-3, with a weak D call TRBD2 (5 bases). CDR3 region: CASSFSMEDTRYF. CDR3 coding DNA: TGTGCCAGCAGTTTCTCTATGGAGGATACGCGGTATTTT.